This T cell receptor beta chain was sequenced for a study of blood T cell repertoires in COVID-19. The wider study: From T cells, B-cell-depleted T cells, or PBMCs came the material, which was cDNA or gDNA.

This CDR3 is 14 amino acids long. Trimming pared 5 bases from V and 3 bases from J, leaving 13 bases between. Looked up from germline, CDR1 is SGHTA and CDR2 is FQGTGA. Profiling relied on immunoSEQ multiplex PCR, and the TCRdb table lists in-frame clones only, not all of them. The sample includes roughly 180,000 clones, roughly 82% of them seen just once. The sample consisted of PBMCs or T cells enriched from blood (not recorded which). V gene TRBV7-3 combines with J gene TRBJ1-1; the D is unclear. The clonotype comes from a man aged 50 or older who had recovered from COVID-19. CDR3 amino acids: CASSQQGGDTEAFF. The CDR3 nucleotides read TGTGCCAGCAGCCAGCAAGGAGGAGACACTGAAGCTTTCTTT.